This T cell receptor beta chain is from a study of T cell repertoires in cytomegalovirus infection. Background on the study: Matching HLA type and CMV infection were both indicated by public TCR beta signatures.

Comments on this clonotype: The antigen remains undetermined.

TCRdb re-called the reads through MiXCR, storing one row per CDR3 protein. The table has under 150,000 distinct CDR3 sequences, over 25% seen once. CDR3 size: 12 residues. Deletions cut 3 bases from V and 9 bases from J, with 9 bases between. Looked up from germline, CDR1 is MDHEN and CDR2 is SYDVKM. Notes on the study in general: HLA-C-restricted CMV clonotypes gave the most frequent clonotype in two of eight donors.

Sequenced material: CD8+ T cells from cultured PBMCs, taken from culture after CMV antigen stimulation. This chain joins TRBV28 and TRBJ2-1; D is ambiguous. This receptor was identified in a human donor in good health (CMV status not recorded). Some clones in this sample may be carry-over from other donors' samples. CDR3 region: CASSLAPREQFF. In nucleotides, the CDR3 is TGTGCCAGCAGTTTGGCCCCCCGTGAGCAGTTCTTC.